Shown below are 10 T cell receptor beta chains from a single sample sequenced in a study of cytomegalovirus exposure and HLA in healthy donors. PCR employed 60 Vbeta and 13 Jbeta primers. Using immunoSEQ multiplex PCR, the repertoire was profiled, and TCRdb retains in-frame clones only, with some absent. The repertoire has 150,000 or so clones, around 85% of them found once; the top ten carry 1.3%. Input material: PBMCs. The receptors derive from a man aged 45-60 years in good health and CMV-seropositive.

This chain uses TRBV2 with TRBJ2-2; a possible D gene is TRBD2 (5 bases). Trimming shortened V by 7 bases and J by 2 bases, and 11 bases separated the two germline ends. The CDR3 runs to 14 residues. Germline lookup yields CDR1 SNHLY and CDR2 FYNNEI. This chain's CDR3 is CASTGLDNTGELFF. The CDR3 nucleotides read TGTGCCAGCACCGGACTGGACAACACCGGGGAGCTGTTTTTT.

This clone was seen only a few times. This chain connects TRBV7-2 to TRBJ1-2; D remains unclear. Germline V gene lookup returns CDR1 SGHTA and CDR2 FQGNSA. The CDR3 runs 13 residues. V gave up 1 base and J gave up 3 bases, with 6 bases separating them. The CDR3 DNA sequence: TGTGCCAGCAGCTTAGACAGTTACTATGGCTACACCTTC. Amino acid sequence: CASSLDSYYGYTF.

The rearrangement uses TRBV7-2 and TRBJ2-7; TRBD1 matches 8 bases. V shed 1 base and J 3 bases; nucleotides not matched to a gene: 2. CDR3 length equals 14 residues. Germline CDR1 reads SGHTA; CDR2 reads FQGNSA. The CDR3 region is CASSLGQGFYEQYF. CDR3 DNA sequence: TGTGCCAGCAGCTTAGGACAGGGGTTCTACGAGCAGTACTTC. The variable domain in full, with the rest retrieved from reference TRBV7-2 and TRBJ2-7, is GAGVSQSPSNKVTEKGKDVELRCDPISGHTALYWYRQSLGQGLEFLIYFQGNSAPDKSGLPSDRFSAERTGGSVSTLTIQRTQQEDSAVYLCASSLGQGFYEQYFGPGTRLTVT.

The chain combines TRBV9 with TRBJ2-1; 9 bases are a match to TRBD1. The CDR3 is 16 amino acids. V lost 4 bases to trimming and J lost 7 bases; unmatched junction nucleotides: 12. The germline V gene has CDR1 SGDLS and CDR2 YYNGEE. The CDR3 loop reads CASSPGDRESRNEQFF. The CDR3 coding sequence is TGTGCCAGCAGCCCTGGGGACAGGGAGTCAAGGAATGAGCAGTTCTTC.

V is TRBV6-5 and J is TRBJ2-2; TRBD1 aligns across 7 bases. This CDR3 is 14 amino acids long. V dropped 10 bases and J dropped 1; count of bases not matched to a gene: 6. Germline V gene lookup returns CDR1 MNHEY and CDR2 SVGAGI. The CDR3 here is CATNRGLNTGELFF. In DNA, the CDR3 is TGTGCCACCAACAGGGGATTGAACACCGGGGAGCTGTTTTTT.

The V call is TRBV15, the J call TRBJ1-5, with 9 bases identical to TRBD1. This CDR3 comprises 15 residues. CDR1 is LNHNV, CDR2 YYDKDF, per germline (reference sequence). V gave up 3 bases and J gave up 4 bases; unmatched junction bases: 4. The CDR3 sequence: CATSSPGTGNQPQHF. CDR3 DNA sequence: TGTGCCACCAGCAGTCCCGGGACAGGGAATCAGCCCCAGCATTTT.

This rearrangement joins TRBV4-1 to TRBJ2-3; 10 bases are shared with TRBD1. The CDR3 runs 16 residues. Germline CDR1 reads MGHRA; CDR2 reads YSYEKL. Germline trimming cut 2 bases from V and 1 base from J; bases unmatched to any gene: 3. CDR3 protein: CASSQPGTGGTDTQYF. DNA for the CDR3: TGCGCCAGCAGCCAACCCGGGACAGGGGGCACAGATACGCAGTATTTT.

The table lists this clone with a few counts. The chain recombines TRBV25-1 with TRBJ2-1; 8 nucleotides match TRBD2. The CDR3 sequence is 11 residues long. From germline, CDR1 is MGHDK and CDR2 SYGVNS. The J segment lost 11 bases and the V segment lost 8 bases, leaving 5 bases of the junction unmatched. The CDR3 region has the DNA TGTGCCAGCGTCGCGGGGGGTAAGCAGTTCTTC. Amino acid sequence: CASVAGGKQFF.

This chain connects TRBV7-2 to TRBJ1-5, with 7 bases identical to TRBD1. With 3 bases clipped from V and 4 bases from J, the junction kept 3 bases outside the gene matches. Germline V gene data show CDR1 as SGHTA and CDR2 as FQGNSA. This CDR3 is built from 14 residues. DNA for the CDR3: TGTGCCAGCAGCTTTCACAGGGGAAATCAGCCCCAGCATTTT. Encoded protein: CASSFHRGNQPQHF.

The chain joins TRBV9 to TRBJ2-5, with 15 bases aligning to TRBD2. CDR3 size: 18 residues. Germline loops: CDR1 SGDLS, CDR2 YYNGEE. Losses at the gene ends were 3 bases for V and 2 bases for J; bases not matched to a gene: 8. The CDR3 loop is CASSAGLAGGQIQETQYF. DNA of the CDR3: TGTGCCAGCAGCGCGGGACTAGCGGGGGGCCAAATACAAGAGACCCAGTACTTC.